This T cell receptor (beta chain) was captured by sequencing in a study of T cells in Graves' hyperthyroidism and ophthalmopathy. V was trimmed by 3 bases and J by 6 bases, leaving 11 bases between them. Germline CDR1 is LNHDA and CDR2 is SQIVND (reference sequence). The CDR3 sequence is 13 residues long. The source material, RNA transcripts, was used to amplify TCR beta CDR3 regions. During a first-round RT-PCR of the TCR CDR3, the HTBI primer set was used. TCRdb reanalysed the multiplex PCR reads using MiXCR and keeps one entry per CDR3 protein. Of 500,000 to 550,000 distinct CDR3 sequences listed, nearly 20% are singletons. Study-level findings and limits: Most expanded thyroid clonotypes above 0.001 recurred in blood. In validation, the model predicted ophthalmopathy. These predictions came a median about 6.8 months before onset.

This clonotype was recorded a few times. Antigen: not known. Ophthalmopathy patients all had a Clinical Activity Score of at least 3, a NOSPECS grade of at least 4 and disease under 3 months old. Thyroid ultrasound, orbital computed tomography, clinical symptoms, and serum thyroxine and TRAb underpinned diagnoses. This TCR came from a man between 35 and 55 years old with Graves' ophthalmopathy. Sequencing was carried out using blood. J is TRBJ1-1 and V is TRBV19; tentative D call: TRBD1 (5 bases). The CDR3 is CASSIGRDAEAFF. The CDR3 bases are TGTGCCAGTAGTATTGGCCGGGACGCTGAAGCTTTCTTT.